The 21 T cell receptor beta chains presented below share a single source sample, sequenced in a study of monozygotic twins with inflammatory bowel disease. Each CDR3 protein gets one entry in TCRdb, which reprocessed the 5' RACE reads and gives no DNA. The data include fewer than 450,000 distinct CDR3 sequences; the top ten clones carry approximately 2.8%. What was sequenced was blood. The receptors stem from a human donor with ulcerative colitis or Crohn's disease, or a healthy co-twin of an affected twin (not recorded which).

The V gene is TRBV10-3, the J gene TRBJ2-1; TCRdb's assignment of TRBD2 cannot be checked, as there is no DNA. Looked up from germline, CDR1 is ENHRY and CDR2 is SYGVKD. The CDR3 contains 16 residues. This CDR3 is CAISESSTMGDHEQFF.

This chain joins TRBV28 and TRBJ2-3; as DNA is missing, the TRBD1 call by TCRdb cannot be tested. CDR3 length: 15 residues. The V gene's germline CDR1 is MDHEN and CDR2 SYDVKM. CDR3 loop: CASSPDRGLTDTQYF. The whole variable domain, filled in from reference TRBV28 and TRBJ2-3, reads DVKVTQSSRYLVKRTGEKVFLECVQDMDHENMFWYRQDPGLGLRLIYFSYDVKMKEKGDIPEGYSVSREKKERFSLILESASTNQTSMYLCASSPDRGLTDTQYFGPGTRLTVL.

The genes are TRBV12-3 or TRBV12-4 and TRBJ2-7; the D call of TRBD2 rests on TCRdb alone, since no DNA is present to check it. The CDR3 consists of 14 residues. The CDR3 loop is CASSLLAGGWEQYF.

The rearrangement links TRBV7-2 to TRBJ1-1; checking the TCRdb D call of TRBD1 is not possible without DNA. Germline assignment: CDR1 SGHTA and CDR2 FQGNSA. The CDR3 loop spans 14 amino acids. The CDR3 loop is CASSLGQQNTEAFF.

The chain carries TRBV6-1 and TRBJ2-7; as DNA is missing, the TRBD1 call by TCRdb cannot be tested. Germline loops: CDR1 MNHNS, CDR2 SASEGT. The CDR3 is made up of 14 amino acids. The chain's CDR3 is CASRGTGGTYEQYF.

CDR3 region: CASSLRDRDGETQYF. The chain is built from TRBV5-1 and TRBJ2-5; TCRdb's D gene call, TRBD1, goes unchecked for lack of DNA. Germline V gene data show CDR1 as SGHRS and CDR2 as YFSETQ. This CDR3 comprises 15 residues.

The CDR3 spells CASSLDGVNQPQHF. The V call is TRBV5-1, the J call TRBJ1-5. The length of the CDR3 is 14 residues. Germline values: CDR1 SGHRS, CDR2 YFSETQ.

The V and J genes are TRBV6-5 and TRBJ2-5; TCRdb proposes TRBD2, but this gene call is untestable without DNA. CDR1 MNHEY and CDR2 SVGAGI come from the germline V gene. This CDR3 spans 16 amino acids. This chain's CDR3 is CASSLTGGPGMETQYF.

The chain joins TRBV9 to TRBJ2-3; TCRdb selects TRBD2, and the lack of DNA leaves this call unchecked. Per the germline V gene, CDR1 is SGDLS and CDR2 is YYNGEE. The CDR3 consists of 17 residues. The CDR3 reads CASSIDPQDYSTDTQYF. Filled out from reference TRBV9 and TRBJ2-3, the complete variable domain reads DSGVTQTPKHLITATGQRVTLRCSPRSGDLSVYWYQQSLDQGLQFLIQYYNGEERAKGNILERFSAQQFPDLHSELNLSSLELGDSALYFCASSIDPQDYSTDTQYFGPGTRLTVL.

The gene calls are TRBV15 and TRBJ2-5; the D gene TCRdb calls, TRBD1, cannot be checked with no DNA. Germline loops: CDR1 LNHNV, CDR2 YYDKDF (reference sequence). The CDR3 has 14 residues. CDR3 in amino acids: CATSNSRGWETQYF.

The CDR3 loop reads CASSQAKGSYTDTQYF. The V gene is TRBV3-1, the J gene TRBJ2-3; absent DNA, TCRdb's TRBD2 call cannot be checked. This CDR3 region has 16 residues. CDR1 and CDR2 from the germline V gene are LGHDT and YNNKEL (reference sequence).

V gene TRBV10-3 combines with J gene TRBJ2-2; TCRdb gives TRBD1 as the D gene, but with no DNA this cannot be confirmed. In germline, CDR1 is ENHRY, CDR2 SYGVKD. CDR3 length: 16 amino acids. The CDR3 loop reads CAISEPDRGRSGELFF.

V is TRBV20-1 and J is TRBJ2-3; TCRdb designates TRBD2, a call that cannot be tested without DNA. From germline, CDR1 is DFQATT and CDR2 SNEGSKA (reference sequence). There are 14 residues in the CDR3. The CDR3 spells CSAPSGGDTDTQYF.

V and J are TRBV6-1 and TRBJ1-2. The CDR3 is 15 residues long. CDR1 and CDR2 from the germline V gene are MNHNS and SASEGT. The chain's CDR3 is CASSPYSTTNYGYTF.

The J gene is TRBJ2-7, the V gene TRBV5-5; checking the TCRdb D call of TRBD1 is not possible without DNA. Germline assignment: CDR1 SGHKS and CDR2 YYEKEE (reference sequence). The CDR3 consists of 16 residues. This chain's CDR3 is CASSVRRDRVSYEQYF.

The chain employs TRBV5-1 and TRBJ2-3. Germline V CDR1 and CDR2: SGHRS, YFSETQ. CDR3 size: 18 residues. The CDR3 here is CASSLEPFDSPSTDTQYF.

The V and J genes are TRBV5-4 and TRBJ1-4. CDR3 length: 14 amino acids. CDR1 is SGHNT, CDR2 YYREEE, per germline (reference sequence). CDR3: CASSLAATNEKLFF.

This chain joins TRBV20-1 and TRBJ2-7. Germline-derived CDR1 and CDR2 are DFQATT and SNEGSKA (reference sequence). CDR3 length: 12 residues. Here the CDR3 reads CSASGLYYEQYF.

The V and J genes are TRBV3-1 and TRBJ1-2; TCRdb returns TRBD1, unconfirmable since there is no DNA. CDR1 is LGHDT and CDR2 is YNNKEL in the germline V gene (reference sequence). This CDR3 region has 15 residues. CDR3 amino acids: CASSLNDPGVYGYTF.

The chain uses TRBV20-1 and TRBJ2-7; with no DNA, the TCRdb D assignment of TRBD2 cannot be verified. The length of the CDR3 is 17 residues. Germline assignment: CDR1 DFQATT and CDR2 SNEGSKA (reference sequence). CDR3 protein: CSASAQGLAGLSIEQYF.

This chain uses TRBV11-2 with TRBJ2-7; TCRdb names TRBD1, which stays unverified in the absence of DNA. CDR3 length: 17 residues. In germline, CDR1 is SGHAT, CDR2 FQNNGV. The CDR3 here is CASSLNSGTGLSYEQYF.